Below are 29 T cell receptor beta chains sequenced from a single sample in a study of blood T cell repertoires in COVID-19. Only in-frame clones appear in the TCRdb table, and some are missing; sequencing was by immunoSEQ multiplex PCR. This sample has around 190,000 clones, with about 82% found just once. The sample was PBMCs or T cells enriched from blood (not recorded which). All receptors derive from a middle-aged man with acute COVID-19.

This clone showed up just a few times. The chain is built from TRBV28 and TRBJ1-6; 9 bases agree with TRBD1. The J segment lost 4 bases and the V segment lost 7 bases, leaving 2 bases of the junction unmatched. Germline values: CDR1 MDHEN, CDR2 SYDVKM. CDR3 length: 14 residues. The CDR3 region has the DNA TGTGCCAGCATGGGACAGGGTTATAATTCACCCCTCCACTTT. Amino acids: CASMGQGYNSPLHF.

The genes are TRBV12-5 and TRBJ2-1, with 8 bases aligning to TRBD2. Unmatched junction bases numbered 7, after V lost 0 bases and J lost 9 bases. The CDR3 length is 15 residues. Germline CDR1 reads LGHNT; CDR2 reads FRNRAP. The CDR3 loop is CASGLVSQRGTEQFF. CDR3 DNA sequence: TGTGCTAGTGGTTTGGTATCTCAGCGGGGGACTGAGCAGTTCTTC.

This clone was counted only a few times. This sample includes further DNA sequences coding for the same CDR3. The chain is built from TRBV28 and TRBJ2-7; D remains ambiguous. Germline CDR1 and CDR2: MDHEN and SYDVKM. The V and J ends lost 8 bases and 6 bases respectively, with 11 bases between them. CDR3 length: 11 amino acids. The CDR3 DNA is TGTGCCAGCTCGCGGTTTGGCGAGCAGTACTTC. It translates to CASSRFGEQYF.

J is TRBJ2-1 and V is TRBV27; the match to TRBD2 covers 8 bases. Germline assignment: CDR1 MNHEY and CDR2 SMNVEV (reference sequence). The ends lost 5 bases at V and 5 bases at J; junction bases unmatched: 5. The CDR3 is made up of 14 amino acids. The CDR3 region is CASSKRESHNEQFF. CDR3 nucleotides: TGTGCCAGCAGTAAGCGGGAGAGCCACAATGAGCAGTTCTTC.

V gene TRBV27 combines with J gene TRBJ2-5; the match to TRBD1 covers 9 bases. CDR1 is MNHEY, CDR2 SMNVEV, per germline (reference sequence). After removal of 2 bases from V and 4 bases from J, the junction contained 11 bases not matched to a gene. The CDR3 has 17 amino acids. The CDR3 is CASSLISLDRGPETQYF. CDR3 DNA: TGTGCCAGCAGTTTAATATCTCTGGACAGGGGCCCAGAGACCCAGTACTTC.

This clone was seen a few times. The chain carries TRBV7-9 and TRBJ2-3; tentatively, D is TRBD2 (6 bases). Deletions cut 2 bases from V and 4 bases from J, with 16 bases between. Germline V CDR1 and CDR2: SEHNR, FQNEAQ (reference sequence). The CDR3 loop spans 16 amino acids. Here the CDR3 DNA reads TGTGCCAGCAGCTTATACTTCGGGGGTGGTGCAGATACGCAGTATTTT. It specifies CASSLYFGGGADTQYF. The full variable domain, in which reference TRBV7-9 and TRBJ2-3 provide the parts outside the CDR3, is DTGVSQNPRHKITKRGQNVTFRCDPISEHNRLYWYRQTLGQGPEFLTYFQNEAQLEKSRLLSDRFSAERPKGSFSTLEIQRTEQGDSAMYLCASSLYFGGGADTQYFGPGTRLTVL.

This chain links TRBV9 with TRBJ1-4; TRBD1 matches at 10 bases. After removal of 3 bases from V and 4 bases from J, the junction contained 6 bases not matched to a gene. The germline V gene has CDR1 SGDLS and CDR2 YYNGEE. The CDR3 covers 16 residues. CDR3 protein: CASSAGTGVYNEKLFF. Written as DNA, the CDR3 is TGTGCCAGCAGCGCCGGGACAGGGGTGTATAATGAAAAACTGTTTTTT.

The CDR3 region has the DNA TGCGCCAGCAGCTTTGACAGGGGGGATGGCTACACCTTC. Protein sequence: CASSFDRGDGYTF. The J gene is TRBJ1-2, the V gene TRBV5-1; 9 bases line up with TRBD1. Germline assignment: CDR1 SGHRS and CDR2 YFSETQ. Trimming removed 2 bases from V and 6 bases from J; junction bases left unmatched: 2. The CDR3 has 13 residues. Drawing the rest from reference TRBV5-1 and TRBJ1-2, the complete variable domain is KAGVTQTPRYLIKTRGQQVTLSCSPISGHRSVSWYQQTPGQGLQFLFEYFSETQRNKGNFPGRFSGRQFSNSRSEMNVSTLELGDSALYLCASSFDRGDGYTFGSGTRLTVV.

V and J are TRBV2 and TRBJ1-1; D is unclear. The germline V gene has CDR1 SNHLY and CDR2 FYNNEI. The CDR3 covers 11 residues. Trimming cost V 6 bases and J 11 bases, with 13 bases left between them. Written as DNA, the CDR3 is TGTGCCAGCAGCCTGAGGGAAGGGGCTTTCTTT. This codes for CASSLREGAFF.

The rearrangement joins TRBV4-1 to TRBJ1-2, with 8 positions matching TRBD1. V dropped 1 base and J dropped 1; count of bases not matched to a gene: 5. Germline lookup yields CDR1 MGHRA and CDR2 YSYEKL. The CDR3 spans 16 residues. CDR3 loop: CASSQGTGHLNYGYTF. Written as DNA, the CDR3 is TGCGCCAGCAGCCAAGGGACAGGGCACCTTAACTATGGCTACACCTTC.

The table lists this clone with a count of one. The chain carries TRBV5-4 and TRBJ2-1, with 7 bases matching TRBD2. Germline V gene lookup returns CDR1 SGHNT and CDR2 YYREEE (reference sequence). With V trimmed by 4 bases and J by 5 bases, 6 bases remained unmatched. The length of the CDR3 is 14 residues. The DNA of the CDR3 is TGTGCCAGCAGCCCAGCGGGGTCGAACAATGAGCAGTTCTTC. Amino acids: CASSPAGSNNEQFF. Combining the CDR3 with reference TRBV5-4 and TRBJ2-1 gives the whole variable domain ETGVTQSPTHLIKTRGQQVTLRCSSQSGHNTVSWYQQALGQGPQFIFQYYREEENGRGNFPPRFSGLQFPNYSSELNVNALELDDSALYLCASSPAGSNNEQFFGPGTRLTVL.

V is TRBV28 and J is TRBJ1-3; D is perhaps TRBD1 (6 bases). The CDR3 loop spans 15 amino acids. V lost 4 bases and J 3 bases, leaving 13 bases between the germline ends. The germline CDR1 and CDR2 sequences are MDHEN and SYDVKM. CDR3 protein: CASSYTGKGGNTIYF. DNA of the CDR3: TGTGCCAGCAGTTACACAGGGAAGGGTGGAAACACCATATATTTT. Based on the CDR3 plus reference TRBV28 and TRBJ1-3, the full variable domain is DVKVTQSSRYLVKRTGEKVFLECVQDMDHENMFWYRQDPGLGLRLIYFSYDVKMKEKGDIPEGYSVSREKKERFSLILESASTNQTSMYLCASSYTGKGGNTIYFGEGSWLTVV.

This CDR3 reads CASSDGLEVTDTQYF. The DNA for the CDR3 is TGTGCCAGCAGCGATGGACTAGAAGTCACAGATACGCAGTATTTT. The rearrangement joins TRBV28 to TRBJ2-3; 7 nucleotides agree with TRBD2. The germline CDR1 and CDR2 sequences are MDHEN and SYDVKM. Trimming cost V 6 bases and J 2 bases; bases outside gene matches: 8. The CDR3 spans 15 residues.

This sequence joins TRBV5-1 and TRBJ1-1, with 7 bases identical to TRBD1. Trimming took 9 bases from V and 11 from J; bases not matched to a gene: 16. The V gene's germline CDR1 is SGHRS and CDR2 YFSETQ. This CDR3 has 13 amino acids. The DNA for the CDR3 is TGCGCCAACTCTAACGACAGGGAGCTCGTCGCTTTCTTT. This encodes CANSNDRELVAFF.

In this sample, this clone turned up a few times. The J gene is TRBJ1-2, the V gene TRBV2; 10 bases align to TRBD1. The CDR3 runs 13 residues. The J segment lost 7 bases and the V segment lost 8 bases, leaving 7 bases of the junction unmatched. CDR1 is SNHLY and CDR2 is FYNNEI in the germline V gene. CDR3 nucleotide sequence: TGTGCCAGCGCGAGACAGGGGGCTGGTGGCTACACCTTC. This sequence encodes CASARQGAGGYTF.

The CDR3 sequence is CASSRTSGTDTQYF. The CDR3 DNA sequence: TGTGCCAGCAGCCGGACTAGCGGCACAGATACGCAGTATTTT. This chain uses TRBV27 with TRBJ2-3, with 9 bases that match TRBD2. The V gene's germline CDR1 is MNHEY and CDR2 SMNVEV (reference sequence). This CDR3 contains 14 residues. Trimming took 6 bases from V and 1 from J; bases not matched to a gene: 2.

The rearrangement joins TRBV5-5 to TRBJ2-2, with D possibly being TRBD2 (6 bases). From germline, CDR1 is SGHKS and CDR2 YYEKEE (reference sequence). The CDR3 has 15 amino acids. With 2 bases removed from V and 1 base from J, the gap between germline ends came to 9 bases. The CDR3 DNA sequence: TGTGCCAGCAGCTTCCACGGGGGGAACACCGGGGAGCTGTTTTTT. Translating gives CASSFHGGNTGELFF.

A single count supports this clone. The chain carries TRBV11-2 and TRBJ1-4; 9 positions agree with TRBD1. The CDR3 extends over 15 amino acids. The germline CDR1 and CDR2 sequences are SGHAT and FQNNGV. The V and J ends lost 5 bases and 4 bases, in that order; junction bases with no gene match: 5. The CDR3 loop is CASSLRTGVNEKLFF. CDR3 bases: TGTGCCAGCAGCCTACGGACAGGGGTTAATGAAAAACTGTTTTTT.

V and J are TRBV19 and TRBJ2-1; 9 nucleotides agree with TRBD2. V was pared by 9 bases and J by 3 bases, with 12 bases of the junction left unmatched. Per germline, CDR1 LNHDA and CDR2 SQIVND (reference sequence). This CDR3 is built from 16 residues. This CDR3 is CASSGGGGGYYNEQFF. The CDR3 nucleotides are TGTGCCAGCAGCGGCGGGGGGGGTGGATACTACAATGAGCAGTTCTTC.

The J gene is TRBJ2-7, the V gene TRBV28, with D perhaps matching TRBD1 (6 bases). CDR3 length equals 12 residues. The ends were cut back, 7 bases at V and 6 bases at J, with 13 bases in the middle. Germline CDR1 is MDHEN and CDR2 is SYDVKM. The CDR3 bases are TGTGCCAGCACTGGGGGCCGGGGCGAGCAGTACTTC. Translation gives CASTGGRGEQYF.

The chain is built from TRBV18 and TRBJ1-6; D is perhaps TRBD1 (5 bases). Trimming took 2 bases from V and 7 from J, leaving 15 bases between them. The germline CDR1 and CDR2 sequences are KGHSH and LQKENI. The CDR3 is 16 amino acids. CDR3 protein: CASSPIVQGPNSPLHF. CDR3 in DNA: TGTGCCAGCTCACCAATCGTGCAGGGCCCCAATTCACCCCTCCACTTT.

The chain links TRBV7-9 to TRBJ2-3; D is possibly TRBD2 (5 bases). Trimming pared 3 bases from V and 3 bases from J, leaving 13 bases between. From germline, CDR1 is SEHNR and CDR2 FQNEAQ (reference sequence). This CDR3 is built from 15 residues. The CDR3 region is CASSLNGLATDTQYF. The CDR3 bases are TGTGCCAGCAGCTTGAACGGGCTAGCTACAGATACGCAGTATTTT.

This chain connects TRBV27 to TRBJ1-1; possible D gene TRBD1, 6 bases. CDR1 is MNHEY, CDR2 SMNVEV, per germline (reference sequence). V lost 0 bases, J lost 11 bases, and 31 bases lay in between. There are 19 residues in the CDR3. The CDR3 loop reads CASSLSPLRGQPSLMLAFF. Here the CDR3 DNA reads TGTGCCAGCAGTTTATCACCCCTCAGGGGACAACCCTCACTGATGCTTGCTTTCTTT.

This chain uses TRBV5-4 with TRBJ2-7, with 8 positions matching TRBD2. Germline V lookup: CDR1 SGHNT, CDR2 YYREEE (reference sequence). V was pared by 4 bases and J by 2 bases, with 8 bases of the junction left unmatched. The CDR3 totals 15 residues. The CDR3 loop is CASSPGGADTYEQYF. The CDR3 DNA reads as TGTGCCAGCAGCCCCGGGGGGGCGGATACCTACGAGCAGTACTTC.

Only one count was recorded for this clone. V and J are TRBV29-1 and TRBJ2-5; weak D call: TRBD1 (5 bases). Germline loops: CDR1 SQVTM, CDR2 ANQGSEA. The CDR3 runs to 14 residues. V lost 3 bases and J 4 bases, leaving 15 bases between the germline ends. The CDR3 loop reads CSVEVGQAIETQYF. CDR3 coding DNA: TGCAGCGTTGAGGTGGGGCAAGCAATAGAGACCCAGTACTTC.

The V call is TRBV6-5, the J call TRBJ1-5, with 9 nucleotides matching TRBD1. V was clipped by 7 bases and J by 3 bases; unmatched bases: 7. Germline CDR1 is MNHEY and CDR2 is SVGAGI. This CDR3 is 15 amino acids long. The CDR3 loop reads CASNHRTGDNQPQHF. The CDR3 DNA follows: TGTGCCAGCAACCATAGGACAGGGGACAATCAGCCCCAGCATTTT.

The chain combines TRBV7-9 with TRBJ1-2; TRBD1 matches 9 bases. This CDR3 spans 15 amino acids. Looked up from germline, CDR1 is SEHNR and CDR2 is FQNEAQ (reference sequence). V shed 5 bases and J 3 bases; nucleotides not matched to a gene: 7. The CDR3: CASSQQGAKDYGYTF. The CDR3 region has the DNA TGTGCCAGCAGCCAACAGGGGGCGAAGGACTATGGCTACACCTTC.

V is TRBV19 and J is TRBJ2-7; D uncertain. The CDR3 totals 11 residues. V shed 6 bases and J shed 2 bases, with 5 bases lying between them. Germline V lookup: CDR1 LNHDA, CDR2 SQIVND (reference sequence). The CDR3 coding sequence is TGTGCCAGTAGCGGTACCTACGAGCAGTACTTC. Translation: CASSGTYEQYF. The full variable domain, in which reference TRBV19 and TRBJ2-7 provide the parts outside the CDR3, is DGGITQSPKYLFRKEGQNVTLSCEQNLNHDAMYWYRQDPGQGLRLIYYSQIVNDFQKGDIAEGYSVSREKKESFPLTVTSAQKNPTAFYLCASSGTYEQYFGPGTRLTVT.

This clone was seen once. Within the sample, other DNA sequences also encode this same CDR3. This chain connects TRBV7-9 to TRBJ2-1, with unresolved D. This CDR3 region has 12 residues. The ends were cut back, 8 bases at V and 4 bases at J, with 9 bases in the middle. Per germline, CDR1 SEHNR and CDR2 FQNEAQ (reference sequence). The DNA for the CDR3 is TGTGCCAGCTCCCCGACATACAATGAGCAGTTCTTC. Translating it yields CASSPTYNEQFF.